This T cell receptor (beta chain) was sequenced for a study of CXCR4 blockade with PD-1 therapy in pancreatic cancer. Whole-study findings and limits: Tumors were clonally expanded, mean around 0.14 versus 0.05 in healthy blood. Without paired alpha-beta data, shared specificity of dominant clones is unconfirmed.

V was cut by 3 bases and J by 4 bases, with 15 bases left in between. The CDR3 totals 15 residues. Germline V gene lookup returns CDR1 MDHEN and CDR2 SYDVKM. The protocol was immunoSEQ multiplex PCR, while the TCRdb copy is restricted to in-frame clones and leaves out a portion. Of about 2,400 clones in the sample, around two fifths were seen once. On this clone itself: As yet, its antigen is unknown.

Source material: tumor tissue. This receptor was identified in a human donor with pancreatic ductal adenocarcinoma. V and J are TRBV28 and TRBJ1-2; D is unclear. The CDR3 DNA is TGTGCCAGCAGTTTTAGCGGGGTTCGTCTCTATGGCTACACCTTC. It is translated as CASSFSGVRLYGYTF.